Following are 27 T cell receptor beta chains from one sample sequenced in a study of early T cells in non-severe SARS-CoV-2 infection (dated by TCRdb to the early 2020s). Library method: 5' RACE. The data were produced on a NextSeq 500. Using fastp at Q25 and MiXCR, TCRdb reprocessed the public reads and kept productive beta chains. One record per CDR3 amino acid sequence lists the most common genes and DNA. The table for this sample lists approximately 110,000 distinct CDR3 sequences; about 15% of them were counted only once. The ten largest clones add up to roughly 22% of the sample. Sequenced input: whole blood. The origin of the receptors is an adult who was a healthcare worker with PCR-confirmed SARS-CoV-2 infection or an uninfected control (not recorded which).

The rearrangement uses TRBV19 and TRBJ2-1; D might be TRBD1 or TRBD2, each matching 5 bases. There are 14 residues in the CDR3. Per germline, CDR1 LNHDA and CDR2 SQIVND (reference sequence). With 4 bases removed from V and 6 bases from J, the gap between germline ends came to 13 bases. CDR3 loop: CASSRVFGGNEQFF. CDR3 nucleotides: TGTGCCAGTAGTAGAGTGTTTGGGGGCAATGAGCAGTTCTTC.

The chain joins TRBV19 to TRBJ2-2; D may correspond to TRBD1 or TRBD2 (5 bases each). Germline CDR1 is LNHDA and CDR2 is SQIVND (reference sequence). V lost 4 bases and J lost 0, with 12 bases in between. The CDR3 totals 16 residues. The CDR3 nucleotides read TGTGCCAGTAGTACCTGGGGACGAACGAACACCGGGGAGCTGTTTTTT. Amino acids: CASSTWGRTNTGELFF.

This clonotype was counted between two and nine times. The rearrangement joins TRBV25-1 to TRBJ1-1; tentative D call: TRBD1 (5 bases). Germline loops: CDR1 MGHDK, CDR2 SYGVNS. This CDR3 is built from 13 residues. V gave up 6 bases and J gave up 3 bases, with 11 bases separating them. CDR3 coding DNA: TGTGCCAGCAGAGGACATCCTTACACTGAAGCTTTCTTT. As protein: CASRGHPYTEAFF.

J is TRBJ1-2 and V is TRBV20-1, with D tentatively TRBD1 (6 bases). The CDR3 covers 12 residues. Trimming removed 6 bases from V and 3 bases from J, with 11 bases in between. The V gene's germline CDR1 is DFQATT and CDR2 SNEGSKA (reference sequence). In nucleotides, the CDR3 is TGCAGTGCAGAATGGACAGACTATGGCTACACCTTC. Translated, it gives CSAEWTDYGYTF.

CDR3 sequence: CSVGNQYF. For the CDR3, the DNA is TGCAGCGTTGGGAACCAGTACTTC. The chain links TRBV29-1 to TRBJ2-5, with D unresolved. The germline gives CDR1 SQVTM, CDR2 ANQGSEA. There are 8 residues in the CDR3. Trimming stripped 4 bases from V and 10 bases from J, with 4 bases between.

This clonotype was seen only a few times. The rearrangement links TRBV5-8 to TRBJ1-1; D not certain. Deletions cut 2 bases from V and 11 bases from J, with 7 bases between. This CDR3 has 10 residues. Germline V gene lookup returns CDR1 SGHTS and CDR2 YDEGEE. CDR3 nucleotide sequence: TGTGCCAGCAGCTTAAAGGTGGCTTTCTTT. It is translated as CASSLKVAFF.

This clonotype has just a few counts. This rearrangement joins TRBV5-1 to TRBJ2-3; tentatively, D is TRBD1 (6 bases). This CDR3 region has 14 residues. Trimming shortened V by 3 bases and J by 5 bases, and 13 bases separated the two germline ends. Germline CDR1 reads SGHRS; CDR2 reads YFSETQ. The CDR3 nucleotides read TGCGCCAGCAGCTGGACAGCGCAAGGAGATACGCAGTATTTT. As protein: CASSWTAQGDTQYF.

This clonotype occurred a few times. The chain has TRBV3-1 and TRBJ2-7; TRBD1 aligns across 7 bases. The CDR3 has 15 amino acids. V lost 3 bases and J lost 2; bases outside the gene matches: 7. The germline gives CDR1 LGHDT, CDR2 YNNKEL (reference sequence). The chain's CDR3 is CASSHLGQGAYEQYF. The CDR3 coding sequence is TGTGCCAGCAGCCATTTGGGGCAGGGGGCCTACGAGCAGTACTTC.

CDR3 in DNA: TGTGCCAGCAGCTTTGACCAGCGGGCCGGGGAGCTGTTTTTT. This sequence encodes CASSFDQRAGELFF. The chain is built from TRBV7-9 and TRBJ2-2; tentatively, D is TRBD2 (6 bases). Per the germline V gene, CDR1 is SEHNR and CDR2 is FQNEAQ (reference sequence). The CDR3 totals 14 residues. Trimming pared 3 bases from V and 6 bases from J, leaving 11 bases between.

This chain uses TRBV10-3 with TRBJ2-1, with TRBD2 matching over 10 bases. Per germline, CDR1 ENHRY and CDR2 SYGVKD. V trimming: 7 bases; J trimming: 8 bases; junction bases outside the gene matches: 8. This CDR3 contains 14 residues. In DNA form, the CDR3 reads TGTGCCATCACCCACCAGCGGGGGGGCGATGAGCAGTTCTTC. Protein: CAITHQRGGDEQFF.

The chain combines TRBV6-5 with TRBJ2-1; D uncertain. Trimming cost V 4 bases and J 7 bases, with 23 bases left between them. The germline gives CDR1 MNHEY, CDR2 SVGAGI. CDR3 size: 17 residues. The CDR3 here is CASSFYDRIHLRNEQFF. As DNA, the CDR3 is TGTGCCAGCAGTTTCTATGACCGGATTCACCTACGGAATGAGCAGTTCTTC.

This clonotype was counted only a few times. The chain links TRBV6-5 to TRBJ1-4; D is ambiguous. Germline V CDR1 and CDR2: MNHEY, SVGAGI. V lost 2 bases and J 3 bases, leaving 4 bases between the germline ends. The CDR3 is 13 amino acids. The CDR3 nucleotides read TGTGCCAGCAGTTACAGCTCTAATGAAAAACTGTTTTTT. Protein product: CASSYSSNEKLFF.

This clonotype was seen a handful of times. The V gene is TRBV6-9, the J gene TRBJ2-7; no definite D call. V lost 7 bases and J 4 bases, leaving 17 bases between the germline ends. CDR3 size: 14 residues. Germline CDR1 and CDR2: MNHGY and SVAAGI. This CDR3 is CASTRPTILYEQYF. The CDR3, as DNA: TGTGCCAGCACAAGGCCCACAATTTTATACGAGCAGTACTTC.

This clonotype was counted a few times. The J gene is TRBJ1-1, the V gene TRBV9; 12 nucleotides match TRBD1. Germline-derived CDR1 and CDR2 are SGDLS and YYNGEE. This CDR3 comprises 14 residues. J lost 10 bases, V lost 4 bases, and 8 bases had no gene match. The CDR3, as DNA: TGTGCCAGCAGCCCGGGACAGGGGGCTTCAATAGCTTTCTTT. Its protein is CASSPGQGASIAFF.

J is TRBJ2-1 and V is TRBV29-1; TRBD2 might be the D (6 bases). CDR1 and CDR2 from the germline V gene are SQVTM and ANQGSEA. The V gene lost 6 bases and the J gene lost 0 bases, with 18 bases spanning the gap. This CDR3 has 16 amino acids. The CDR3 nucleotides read TGCAGCGTCCCTGGGGGGTATGGGAGCTCCTACAATGAGCAGTTCTTC. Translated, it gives CSVPGGYGSSYNEQFF.

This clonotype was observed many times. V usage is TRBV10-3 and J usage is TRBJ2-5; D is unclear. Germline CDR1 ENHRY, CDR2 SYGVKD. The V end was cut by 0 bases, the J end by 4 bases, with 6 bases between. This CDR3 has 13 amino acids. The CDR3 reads CAISESNRETQYF. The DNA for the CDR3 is TGTGCCATCAGTGAGTCGAATAGAGAGACCCAGTACTTC.

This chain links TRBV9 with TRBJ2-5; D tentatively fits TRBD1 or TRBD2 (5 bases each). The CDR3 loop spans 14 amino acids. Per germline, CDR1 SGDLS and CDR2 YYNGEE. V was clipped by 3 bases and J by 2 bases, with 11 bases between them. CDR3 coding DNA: TGTGCCAGCAGCGACCGGGACGGACAAGAGACCCAGTACTTC. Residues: CASSDRDGQETQYF.

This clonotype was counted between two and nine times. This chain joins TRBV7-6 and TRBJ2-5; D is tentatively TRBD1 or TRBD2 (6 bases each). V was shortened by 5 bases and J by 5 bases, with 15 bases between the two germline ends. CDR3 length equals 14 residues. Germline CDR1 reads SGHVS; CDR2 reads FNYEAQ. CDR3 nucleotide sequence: TGTGCCAGCAGCCAAGGGGGGACCCGGGAGACCCAGTACTTC. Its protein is CASSQGGTRETQYF.

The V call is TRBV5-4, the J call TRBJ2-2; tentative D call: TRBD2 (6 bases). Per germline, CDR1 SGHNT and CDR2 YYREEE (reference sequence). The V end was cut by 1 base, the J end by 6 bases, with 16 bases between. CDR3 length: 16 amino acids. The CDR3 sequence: CASSLKGGVLAGELFF. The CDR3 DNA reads TGTGCCAGCAGCTTGAAGGGCGGGGTCTTAGCCGGGGAGCTGTTTTTT.

CDR3 amino acids: CSAPLGGYSNQPQHF. The CDR3 bases are TGCAGTGCTCCTTTGGGGGGTTATAGCAATCAGCCCCAGCATTTT. The chain has TRBV20-1 and TRBJ1-5, with D tentatively TRBD1 (5 bases). Germline loops: CDR1 DFQATT, CDR2 SNEGSKA (reference sequence). The CDR3 contains 15 residues. V gave up 5 bases and J gave up 0 bases, with 14 bases separating them.

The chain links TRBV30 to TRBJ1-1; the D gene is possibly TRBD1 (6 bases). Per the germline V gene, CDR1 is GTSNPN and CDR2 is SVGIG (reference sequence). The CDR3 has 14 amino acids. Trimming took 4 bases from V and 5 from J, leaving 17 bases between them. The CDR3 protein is CAWILRGTRTEAFF. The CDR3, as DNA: TGTGCCTGGATCCTACGGGGGACACGGACTGAAGCTTTCTTT.

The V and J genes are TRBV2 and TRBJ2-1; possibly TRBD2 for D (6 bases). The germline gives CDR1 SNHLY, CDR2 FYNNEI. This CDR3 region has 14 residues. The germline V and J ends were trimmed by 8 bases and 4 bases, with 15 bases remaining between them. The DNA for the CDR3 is TGTGCCAGCGCAACCGGGGACTGGTACAATGAGCAGTTCTTC. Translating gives CASATGDWYNEQFF.

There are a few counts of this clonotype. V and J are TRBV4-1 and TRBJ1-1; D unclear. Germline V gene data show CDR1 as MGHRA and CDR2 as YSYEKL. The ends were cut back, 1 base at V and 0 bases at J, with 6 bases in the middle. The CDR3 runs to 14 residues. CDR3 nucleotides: TGCGCCAGCAGCCAAGGTCCCCTGAACACTGAAGCTTTCTTT. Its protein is CASSQGPLNTEAFF.

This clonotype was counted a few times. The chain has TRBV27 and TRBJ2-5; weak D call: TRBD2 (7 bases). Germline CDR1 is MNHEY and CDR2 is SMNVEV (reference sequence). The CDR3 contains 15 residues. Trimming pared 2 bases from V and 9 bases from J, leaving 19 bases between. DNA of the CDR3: TGTGCCAGCAGTTTACAACAGGGCGGGGGAGTGGCCCAGTACTTC. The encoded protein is CASSLQQGGGVAQYF.

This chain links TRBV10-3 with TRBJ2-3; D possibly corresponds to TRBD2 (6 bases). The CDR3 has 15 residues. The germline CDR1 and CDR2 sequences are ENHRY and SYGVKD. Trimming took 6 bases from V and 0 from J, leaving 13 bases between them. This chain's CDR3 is CAISPGLTSTDTQYF. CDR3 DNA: TGTGCCATCAGCCCCGGACTAACTAGCACAGATACGCAGTATTTT.

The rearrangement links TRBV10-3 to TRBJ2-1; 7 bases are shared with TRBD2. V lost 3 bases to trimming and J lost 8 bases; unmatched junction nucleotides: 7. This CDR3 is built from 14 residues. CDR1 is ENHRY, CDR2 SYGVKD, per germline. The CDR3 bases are TGTGCCATCAGTGACGGGATCGGGGGGTATGAGCAGTTCTTC. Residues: CAISDGIGGYEQFF.

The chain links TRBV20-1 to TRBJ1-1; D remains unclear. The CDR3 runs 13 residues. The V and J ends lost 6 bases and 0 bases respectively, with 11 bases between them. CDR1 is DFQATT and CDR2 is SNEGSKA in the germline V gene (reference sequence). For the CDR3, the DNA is TGCAGTGCAAAACCGCTTATGAACACTGAAGCTTTCTTT. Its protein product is CSAKPLMNTEAFF.